The 21 T cell receptor beta chains below all came from one sample that was sequenced in a study of blood T cell repertoires in COVID-19. The method was immunoSEQ multiplex PCR; TCRdb's version includes in-frame clones alone and lacks a portion of them. The sample consists of some 460,000 clones, 87% of them appearing once. Sequences were obtained from PBMCs or T cells enriched from blood (not recorded which). The receptors come from a woman aged 18-29 years with acute COVID-19.

V and J are TRBV5-8 and TRBJ2-7, with 7 bases that match TRBD1. Germline V CDR1 and CDR2: SGHTS, YDEGEE. V shed 0 bases, J shed 5 bases, and the junction held 5 bases outside the gene matches. CDR3 size: 14 residues. The CDR3 sequence is CASSLELGGHEQYF. As DNA, the CDR3 is TGTGCCAGCAGCTTGGAGCTAGGGGGCCACGAGCAGTACTTC.

This chain connects TRBV3-1 (or the pseudogene TRBV3-2) to TRBJ2-7, with D hard to call. V lost 1 base, J lost 1 base, and 5 bases lay in between. This CDR3 comprises 13 residues. Germline V gene lookup returns CDR1 LGHDT and CDR2 YNNKEL (reference sequence). The DNA for the CDR3 is TGTGCCAGCAGCCAAGCAGGATCCTACGAGCAGTACTTC. The encoded protein is CASSQAGSYEQYF.

CDR3 coding DNA: TGTGCCAGCAGTCCCGAGGGGAACACTGAAGCTTTCTTT. Encoded protein: CASSPEGNTEAFF. The chain carries TRBV11-2 and TRBJ1-1, with D hard to call. The CDR3 has 13 residues. V lost 6 bases, J lost 1 base, and 9 bases lay in between. The germline gives CDR1 SGHAT, CDR2 FQNNGV. Combining the CDR3 with reference TRBV11-2 and TRBJ1-1 gives the whole variable domain EAGVAQSPRYKIIEKRQSVAFWCNPISGHATLYWYQQILGQGPKLLIQFQNNGVVDDSQLPKDRFSAERLKGVDSTLKIQPAKLEDSAVYLCASSPEGNTEAFFGQGTRLTVV.

This clone was counted once. The chain carries TRBV4-3 and TRBJ2-1; 9 bases map to TRBD2. The V and J ends lost 4 bases and 0 bases, in that order; junction bases with no gene match: 13. Germline CDR1 LGHNA, CDR2 YSLEER. The CDR3 spans 19 residues. The DNA of the CDR3 is TGCGCCAGCAGCCGGGTACGAGCGGGGGGCCAGAGCTCCTACAATGAGCAGTTCTTC. It translates to CASSRVRAGGQSSYNEQFF.

This clone was recorded once. The V call is TRBV19, the J call TRBJ2-7; D might be TRBD1 (6 bases). The CDR3 length is 15 residues. CDR1 and CDR2 (germline): LNHDA, SQIVND (reference sequence). With 5 bases removed from V and 2 bases from J, the gap between germline ends came to 16 bases. CDR3 amino acids: CASSSTGYLPYEQYF. CDR3 DNA sequence: TGTGCCAGTAGTTCGACAGGTTATCTCCCCTACGAGCAGTACTTC.

The sample holds a few counts of this clone. The CDR3 protein is CASSDGTAYGYTF. In DNA, the CDR3 is TGTGCCAGCAGTGACGGGACAGCGTATGGCTACACCTTC. The chain employs TRBV2 and TRBJ1-2; 7 nucleotides align to TRBD1. The V and J ends lost 3 bases and 5 bases, in that order; junction bases with no gene match: 3. The CDR3 covers 13 residues. The germline CDR1 and CDR2 sequences are SNHLY and FYNNEI.

The chain recombines TRBV7-9 with TRBJ1-3; D possibly corresponds to TRBD1 (5 bases). V was clipped by 5 bases and J by 0 bases, with 11 bases between them. The CDR3 totals 15 residues. CDR1 SEHNR and CDR2 FQNEAQ come from the germline V gene (reference sequence). The CDR3 here is CASSLQASSGNTIYF. CDR3 DNA: TGTGCCAGCAGCCTACAGGCCTCCTCTGGAAACACCATATATTTT.

This sequence joins TRBV5-6 and TRBJ1-6; D is unclear. Germline-derived CDR1 and CDR2 are SGHDT and YYEEEE. CDR3 length equals 12 residues. Trimming removed 3 bases from V and 10 bases from J, with 8 bases in between. The DNA for the CDR3 is TGTGCCAGCAGCTCAATAACATCACCCCTCCACTTT. Protein: CASSSITSPLHF.

This chain connects TRBV10-3 to TRBJ2-3; 13 bases agree with TRBD2. V trimming: 7 bases; J trimming: 0 bases; junction bases outside the gene matches: 7. CDR1 is ENHRY and CDR2 is SYGVKD in the germline V gene. This CDR3 region has 17 residues. DNA for the CDR3: TGTGCCATCAAATCCGGGACTAGCGGGGCTAGCACAGATACGCAGTATTTT. Translating gives CAIKSGTSGASTDTQYF.

The chain joins TRBV27 to TRBJ2-4; D might be TRBD2 (5 bases). From germline, CDR1 is MNHEY and CDR2 SMNVEV (reference sequence). The CDR3 spans 13 residues. Trimming pared 6 bases from V and 6 bases from J, leaving 12 bases between. CDR3 sequence reads: CASSPRGLNIQYF. CDR3 bases: TGTGCCAGCAGCCCACGGGGATTAAACATTCAGTACTTC.

The chain recombines TRBV5-1 with TRBJ2-1; TRBD2 matches 7 bases. The CDR3 runs to 14 residues. Per the germline V gene, CDR1 is SGHRS and CDR2 is YFSETQ. With 1 base clipped from V and 7 bases from J, the junction kept 5 bases outside the gene matches. This CDR3 reads CASSLYGGRNEQFF. CDR3 in DNA: TGCGCCAGCAGCTTGTACGGGGGGAGGAATGAGCAGTTCTTC.

CDR3 nucleotide sequence: TGTGCCAGCAGCTTAACAGACGATTCTGAAGCTTTCTTT. It specifies CASSLTDDSEAFF. The chain combines TRBV11-2 with TRBJ1-1; no clear D. V lost 2 bases and J 6 bases, leaving 10 bases between the germline ends. Germline V CDR1 and CDR2: SGHAT, FQNNGV. This CDR3 is 13 amino acids long.

There are a few counts of this clone. This chain connects TRBV3-1 (or the pseudogene TRBV3-2) to TRBJ1-1; D ambiguous. Germline CDR1 is LGHDT and CDR2 is YNNKEL (reference sequence). V lost 7 bases and J lost 1, with 7 bases in between. The CDR3 contains 12 residues. DNA for the CDR3: TGTGCCAGCATCGCCGGGAACACTGAAGCTTTCTTT. Translation gives CASIAGNTEAFF.

V usage is TRBV7-2 and J usage is TRBJ2-7; TRBD2 is a possible D gene (6 bases). This CDR3 has 15 residues. CDR1 SGHTA and CDR2 FQGNSA come from the germline V gene. With 1 base removed from V and 5 bases from J, the gap between germline ends came to 15 bases. CDR3 sequence (DNA): TGTGCCAGCAGCTTAGTCGGGACTGGTCTGGACGAGCAGTACTTC. It yields the protein CASSLVGTGLDEQYF.

The CDR3 protein is CASNIHGTANTGELFF. CDR3 bases: TGTGCCAGTAACATCCACGGGACAGCGAACACCGGGGAGCTGTTTTTT. This chain links TRBV19 with TRBJ2-2; 7 bases agree with TRBD1. The CDR3 spans 16 residues. V lost 7 bases and J lost 0; bases outside the gene matches: 8. Germline V gene lookup returns CDR1 LNHDA and CDR2 SQIVND (reference sequence). The full variable domain, completed using reference TRBV19 and TRBJ2-2, is DGGITQSPKYLFRKEGQNVTLSCEQNLNHDAMYWYRQDPGQGLRLIYYSQIVNDFQKGDIAEGYSVSREKKESFPLTVTSAQKNPTAFYLCASNIHGTANTGELFFGEGSRLTVL.

V is TRBV9 and J is TRBJ1-4; the D is unclear. CDR1 and CDR2 (germline): SGDLS, YYNGEE. This CDR3 has 14 residues. V was clipped by 7 bases and J by 8 bases, with 18 bases between them. CDR3 loop: CASERGGSGEKLFF. The CDR3 bases are TGTGCCAGCGAACGGGGAGGGAGCGGCGAAAAACTGTTTTTT.

V gene TRBV5-1 combines with J gene TRBJ1-5; D not resolved. CDR3 length equals 15 residues. Germline V gene lookup returns CDR1 SGHRS and CDR2 YFSETQ. V was trimmed by 0 bases and J by 0 bases, leaving 7 bases between them. In DNA form, the CDR3 reads TGCGCCAGCAGCTTGGGGCAGAATAGCAATCAGCCCCAGCATTTT. As protein: CASSLGQNSNQPQHF. Based on the CDR3 plus reference TRBV5-1 and TRBJ1-5, the full variable domain is KAGVTQTPRYLIKTRGQQVTLSCSPISGHRSVSWYQQTPGQGLQFLFEYFSETQRNKGNFPGRFSGRQFSNSRSEMNVSTLELGDSALYLCASSLGQNSNQPQHFGDGTRLSIL.

For the CDR3, the DNA is TGTGCCAGCAGATTGGGGGACACACTTAATGAAAAACTGTTTTTT. The encoded protein is CASRLGDTLNEKLFF. The J gene is TRBJ1-4, the V gene TRBV21-1; the DNA was not used to check the table's D call, TRBD1. TRBV21-1 is a pseudogene segment. The CDR3 runs 15 residues.

The CDR3, as DNA: TGTGCCAGCAGCTTAGAAGGTTTTAGCTTCAATCAGCCCCAGCATTTT. It codes for CASSLEGFSFNQPQHF. The chain is built from TRBV7-2 and TRBJ1-5; D is unresolved. The CDR3 has 16 amino acids. Trimming stripped 1 base from V and 3 bases from J, with 13 bases between. Germline V gene lookup returns CDR1 SGHTA and CDR2 FQGNSA.

This chain uses TRBV3-1 (or the pseudogene TRBV3-2) with TRBJ1-1; D is possibly TRBD1 (5 bases). Germline V gene lookup returns CDR1 LGHDT and CDR2 YNNKEL (reference sequence). The CDR3 spans 16 residues. Trimming shortened V by 4 bases and J by 0 bases, and 15 bases separated the two germline ends. The CDR3 DNA reads TGTGCCAGCAGCCCCTCAGGGTTACTGGTGAACACTGAAGCTTTCTTT. Its protein is CASSPSGLLVNTEAFF.

This clone was seen a handful of times. One junction end does not reproduce the germline sequence, and a read error may be involved. The chain has TRBV30 and TRBJ1-6; D gene uncertain. Germline assignment: CDR1 GTSNPN and CDR2 SVGIG (reference sequence). The CDR3 length is 11 residues. CDR3 in DNA: TGTGTCTGGAGGGCTGAATCACCCCTCCACTTT. Protein: CVWRAESPLHF.